Listed below are T cell receptor beta chains from one sample, sequenced in a study of CD8 T cells in Susac syndrome. TCRdb passed the immunoSEQ multiplex PCR reads through MiXCR, listing each CDR3 protein once. This sample yields 130,000 to 150,000 distinct CDR3 sequences, of which around 94% are seen a single time; 0.27% belongs to the top ten. Sequenced input: CD8+ T cells from PBMCs. The receptors were sampled from a human donor in good health. Each CDR3 is given with its conserved first and last residue. A D gene is named only where the DNA matches it firmly. Only part of the rows carry a size: once, few, many, or a class if the clone is expanded.

V	size	J	D	DNA	CDR3
TRBV5-4	.	TRBJ2-5	TRBD1	TGTGCCAGCAGCTCTCTATTGACAGGGCAGGAGACCCAGTACTTC	CASSSLLTGQETQYF
TRBV11-1	.	TRBJ1-1	.	TGTGCCAGCAGCTTTATGAGTGCTGAAGCTTTCTTT	CASSFMSAEAFF
TRBV13	.	TRBJ2-7	TRBD2	TGTGCCAGCAGCACCCGGACTAGCGAGAGCTCCTACGAGCAGTACTTC	CASSTRTSESSYEQYF
TRBV29-1	once	TRBJ2-1	.	TGCAGTTTTGTAGAGGGTGGTGAGCAGTTCTTC	CSFVEGGEQFF
TRBV5-6	few	TRBJ2-7	.	TGTGCCAGCAGCTTTCGTAACAGGCCCTACGAGCAGTACTTC	CASSFRNRPYEQYF
TRBV29-1	.	TRBJ2-1	.	TGCAGCTTCCTCTTGGGGGCGGAGCAGTTCTTC	CSFLLGAEQFF
TRBV25-1	.	TRBJ2-7	TRBD2	TGTGCCAGCAGTGTCCCGGGACTAGAGGACGAGCAGTACTTC	CASSVPGLEDEQYF
TRBV12-3/TRBV12-4	once	TRBJ1-4	.	TGTGCCAGCAGTCCCCTAGACAGCTTTAATGAAAAACTGTTTTTT	CASSPLDSFNEKLFF
TRBV27	.	TRBJ1-1	.	TGTGCCAGCAGTTTATTAGGGGGTCCTGAAGCTTTCTTT	CASSLLGGPEAFF
TRBV5-1	.	TRBJ2-7	TRBD2	TGCGCCAGCAGCTGGGAGCGGGAGTACTACGAGCAGTACTTC	CASSWEREYYEQYF
TRBV28	.	TRBJ2-1	TRBD1	TGTGCCACTTCCCCAACCGGGACAGGGGGCGAAGAGCAGTTCTTC	CATSPTGTGGEEQFF
TRBV24-1	.	TRBJ2-1	.	TGTGCCACCAGTGATTTAGGGCAATCAGATGAGCAGTTCTTC	CATSDLGQSDEQFF
TRBV29-1	.	TRBJ2-1	TRBD1	TGCAGCGTTGGGGCAGGGGGCTATGTTGAGCAGTTCTTC	CSVGAGGYVEQFF
TRBV30	.	TRBJ1-1	.	TGTGCCTGGAGTGTTGGCATCTTGACTGAAGCTTTCTTT	CAWSVGILTEAFF
TRBV3-1	.	TRBJ2-2	TRBD2	TGTGCCAGCAGCCAAGACGCGGCTCCGAGCGGGAGGTGGGGCGGGGAGCTGTTTTTT	CASSQDAAPSGRWGGELFF
TRBV28	.	TRBJ2-1	TRBD2	TGTGCCAGCATGGGACTAGCGGACAATGAGCAGTTCTTC	CASMGLADNEQFF
TRBV30	.	TRBJ2-1	.	TGTGCCTGGAGTTGGGCAGCAGGTGAGCAGTTCTTC	CAWSWAAGEQFF
TRBV27	.	TRBJ2-7	TRBD2	TGTGCCAGCAGTTTAAAGGGGGGACTAGCGGGATGGGTGTACGAGCAGTACTTC	CASSLKGGLAGWVYEQYF
TRBV27	.	TRBJ1-2	.	TGTGCCAGCAGTTTAGGTCTAAACTATGGCTACACCTTC	CASSLGLNYGYTF
TRBV19	.	TRBJ1-1	.	TGTGCCAGTAGTGGGGCTCGGTACACTGAAGCTTTCTTT	CASSGARYTEAFF
TRBV27	.	TRBJ2-4	TRBD2	TGTGCCAGCAGTTTATCAGCGGGAGGAGTGAACATTCAGTACTTC	CASSLSAGGVNIQYF
TRBV4-1	.	TRBJ2-1	TRBD2	TGCGCCAGCAGCTCCCCGGGACTAGCCGCTGAGCAGTTCTTC	CASSSPGLAAEQFF
TRBV20-1	.	TRBJ2-3	.	TGCAGTGCTAGTGGGGTAGTGACTAGTCGATTCGCTAGCACAGATACGCAGTATTTT	CSASGVVTSRFASTDTQYF
TRBV7-9	.	TRBJ2-1	.	TGTGCCAGCAGCTTAGGGGGGGGCGGCGTCCCGTTCTTC	CASSLGGGGVPFF
TRBV12-3/TRBV12-4	once	TRBJ1-2	.	TGTGCCAGCAGCTTCTGGAGCCACGAGGGCTACACCTTC	CASSFWSHEGYTF
TRBV27	.	TRBJ2-1	.	TGTGCCACTGGGACCGCCTATGAGCAGTTCTTC	CATGTAYEQFF
TRBV6-5	.	TRBJ2-5	TRBD2	TGTGCCAGCAGTTACTCGAGCGGGACCTTTGAGACCCAGTACTTC	CASSYSSGTFETQYF
TRBV19	.	TRBJ1-1	.	TGTGCCAGTATGGAACAGGGGAACACTGAAGCTTTCTTT	CASMEQGNTEAFF
TRBV29-1	.	TRBJ1-2	.	TGCAGCCCGGGGAGTGACTATGGCTACACCTTC	CSPGSDYGYTF
TRBV29-1	.	TRBJ1-2	.	TGCAGCGTTGACAGGGTAGGGTATGGCTACACCTTC	CSVDRVGYGYTF
TRBV20-1	.	TRBJ2-7	.	TGCAGTGCTAACTCAGGGGTGTGGGAGCAGTACTTC	CSANSGVWEQYF